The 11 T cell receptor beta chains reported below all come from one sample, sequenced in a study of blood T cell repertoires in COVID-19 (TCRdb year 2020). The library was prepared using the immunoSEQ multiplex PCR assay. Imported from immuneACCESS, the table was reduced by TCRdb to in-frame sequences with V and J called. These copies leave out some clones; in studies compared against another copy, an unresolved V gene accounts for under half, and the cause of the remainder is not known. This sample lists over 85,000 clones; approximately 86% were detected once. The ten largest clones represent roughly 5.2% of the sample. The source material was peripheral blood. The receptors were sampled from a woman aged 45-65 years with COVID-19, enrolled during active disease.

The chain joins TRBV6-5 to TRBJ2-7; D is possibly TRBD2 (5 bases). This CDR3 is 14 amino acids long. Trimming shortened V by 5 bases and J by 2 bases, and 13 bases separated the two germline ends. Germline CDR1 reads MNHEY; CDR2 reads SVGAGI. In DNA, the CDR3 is TGTGCCAGCAGTCACCGAGGGAACACCTACGAGCAGTACTTC. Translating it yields CASSHRGNTYEQYF.

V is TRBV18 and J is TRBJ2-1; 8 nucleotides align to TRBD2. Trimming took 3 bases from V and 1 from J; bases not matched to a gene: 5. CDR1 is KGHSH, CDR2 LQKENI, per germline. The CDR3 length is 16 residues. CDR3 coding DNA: TGTGCCAGCTCACCGGAACTAGCGGTATCCTACAATGAGCAGTTCTTC. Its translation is CASSPELAVSYNEQFF.

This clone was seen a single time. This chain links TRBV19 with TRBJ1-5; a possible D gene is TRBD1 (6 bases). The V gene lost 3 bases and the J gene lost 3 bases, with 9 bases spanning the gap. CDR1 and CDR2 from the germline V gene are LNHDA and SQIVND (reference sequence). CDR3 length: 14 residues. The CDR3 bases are TGTGCCAGTAGTATTGGGACACTCAATCAGCCCCAGCATTTT. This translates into CASSIGTLNQPQHF. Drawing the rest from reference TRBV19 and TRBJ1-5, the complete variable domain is DGGITQSPKYLFRKEGQNVTLSCEQNLNHDAMYWYRQDPGQGLRLIYYSQIVNDFQKGDIAEGYSVSREKKESFPLTVTSAQKNPTAFYLCASSIGTLNQPQHFGDGTRLSIL.

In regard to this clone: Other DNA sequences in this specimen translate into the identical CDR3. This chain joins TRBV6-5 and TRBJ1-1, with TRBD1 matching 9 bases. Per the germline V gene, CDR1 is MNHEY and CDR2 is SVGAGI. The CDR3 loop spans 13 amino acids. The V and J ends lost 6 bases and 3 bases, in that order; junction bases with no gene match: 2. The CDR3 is CASSRTGDTEAFF. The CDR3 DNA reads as TGTGCCAGCAGCCGGACAGGGGACACTGAAGCTTTCTTT.

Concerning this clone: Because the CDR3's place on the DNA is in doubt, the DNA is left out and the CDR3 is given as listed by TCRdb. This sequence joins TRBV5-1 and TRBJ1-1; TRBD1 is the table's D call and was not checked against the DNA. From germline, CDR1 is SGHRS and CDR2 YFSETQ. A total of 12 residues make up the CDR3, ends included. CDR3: CASSLVGQGASF.

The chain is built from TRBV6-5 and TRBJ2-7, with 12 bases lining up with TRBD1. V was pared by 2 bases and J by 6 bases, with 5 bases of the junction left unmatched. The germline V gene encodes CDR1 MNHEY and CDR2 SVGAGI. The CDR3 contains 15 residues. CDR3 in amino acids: CASSYGDRGLGEQYF. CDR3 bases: TGTGCCAGCAGTTACGGGGACAGGGGGCTCGGCGAGCAGTACTTC.

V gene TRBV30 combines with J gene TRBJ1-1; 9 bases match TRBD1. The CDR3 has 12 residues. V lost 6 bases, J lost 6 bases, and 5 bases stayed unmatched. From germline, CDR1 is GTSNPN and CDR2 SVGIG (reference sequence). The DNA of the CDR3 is TGTGCCTGTAAACAGGGGGCCTCTGAAGCTTTCTTT. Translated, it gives CACKQGASEAFF. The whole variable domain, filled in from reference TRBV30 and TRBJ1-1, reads SQTIHQWPATLVQPVGSPLSLECTVEGTSNPNLYWYRQAAGRGLQLLFYSVGIGQISSEVPQNLSASRPQDRQFILSSKKLLLSDSGFYLCACKQGASEAFFGQGTRLTVV.

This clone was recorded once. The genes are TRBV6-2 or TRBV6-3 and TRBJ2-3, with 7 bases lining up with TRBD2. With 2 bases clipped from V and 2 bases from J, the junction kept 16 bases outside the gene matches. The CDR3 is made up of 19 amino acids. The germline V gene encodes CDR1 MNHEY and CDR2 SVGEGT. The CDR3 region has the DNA TGTGCCAGCAGTTACCCAAGAACCGGGGGAGGGAGCTACACAGATACGCAGTATTTT. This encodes CASSYPRTGGGSYTDTQYF.

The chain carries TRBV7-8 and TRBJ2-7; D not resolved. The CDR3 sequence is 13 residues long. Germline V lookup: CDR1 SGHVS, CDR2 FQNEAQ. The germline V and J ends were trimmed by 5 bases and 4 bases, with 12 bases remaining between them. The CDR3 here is CASSPQHPYEQYF. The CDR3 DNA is TGTGCCAGCAGCCCCCAACACCCATACGAGCAGTACTTC.

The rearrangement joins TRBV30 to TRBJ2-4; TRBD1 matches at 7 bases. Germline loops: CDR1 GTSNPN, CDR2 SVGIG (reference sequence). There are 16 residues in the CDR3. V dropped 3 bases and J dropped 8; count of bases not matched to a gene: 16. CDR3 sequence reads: CAWSPKTGTPGYIQYF. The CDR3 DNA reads TGTGCCTGGAGCCCAAAGACAGGGACCCCGGGGTACATTCAGTACTTC.

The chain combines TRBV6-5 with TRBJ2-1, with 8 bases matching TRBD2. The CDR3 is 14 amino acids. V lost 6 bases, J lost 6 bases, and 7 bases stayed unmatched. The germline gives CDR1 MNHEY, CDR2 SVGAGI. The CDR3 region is CASSRLRGVNEQFF. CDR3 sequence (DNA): TGTGCCAGCAGCCGCCTGCGGGGGGTCAATGAGCAGTTCTTC.